In this sample, the clone carrying this T cell receptor beta chain turned up many times. What it binds is not known. Using genomic DNA as the template, TCR beta VDJ and CDR3 profiling was carried out. From the reads, TCRdb called clonotypes with MiXCR, one entry per CDR3 protein. The sample carries some 290,000 distinct CDR3 sequences, around three fifths recorded once. This sample was included in a study of CD8+CD57+ T cells in acquired aplastic anemia. Findings of the study overall: Some 31 shared CD8+ CDR3s appeared highly expressed within patients' immunodominant clones.

This TCR was sampled from a human donor with severe aplastic anemia or a healthy control (not recorded which). The sequencing sample was made of sorted CD4+, CD8+, or CD8+CD57+ T cells (not recorded which) from PBMCs.

CDR3 DNA: TGTGCCAGCAGGCAGCCCGGGGGGCACGGTTCACCCCTCCACTTT. Residues: CASRQPGGHGSPLHF. The V and J genes are TRBV6-5 and TRBJ1-6, with D possibly being TRBD1 (6 bases). In germline, CDR1 is MNHEY, CDR2 SVGAGI. V was shortened by 6 bases and J by 9 bases, with 18 bases between the two germline ends. The CDR3 sequence is 15 residues long.